One and the same sample provided the 5 T cell receptor beta chains below, sequenced in a study of radiotherapy plus CTLA-4 blockade in lung cancer. Some clones are missing from TCRdb's copy, which holds only in-frame ones; the method was immunoSEQ multiplex PCR. The profile shows 45,000 to 55,000 clones, roughly 76% of them singletons. Sequencing was performed on peripheral blood, taken from a patient treated with radiotherapy plus ipilimumab. These receptors were collected from a human donor with non-small cell lung cancer who had stable disease on radiotherapy plus ipilimumab.

The chain has TRBV9 and TRBJ2-7; TRBD1 aligns across 9 bases. Germline assignment: CDR1 SGDLS and CDR2 YYNGEE. After removal of 4 bases from V and 2 bases from J, the junction contained 7 bases not matched to a gene. There are 15 residues in the CDR3. CDR3 sequence (DNA): TGTGCCAGCAGCTTTGGGACAGGGCAGACCTACGAGCAGTACTTC. Translated, it gives CASSFGTGQTYEQYF.

J is TRBJ2-7 and V is TRBV5-4, with 9 bases identical to TRBD1. The CDR3 is 14 residues long. V trimming: 4 bases; J trimming: 2 bases; junction bases outside the gene matches: 4. Germline-derived CDR1 and CDR2 are SGHNT and YYREEE (reference sequence). CDR3 in amino acids: CASSRRTGAYEQYV. CDR3 in DNA: TGTGCCAGCAGCCGAAGGACAGGGGCCTACGAGCAGTACGTC.

V and J are TRBV14 and TRBJ1-2; D not resolved. The CDR3 spans 14 residues. Trimming stripped 2 bases from V and 4 bases from J, with 11 bases between. Germline V gene data show CDR1 as SGHDN and CDR2 as FVKESK. CDR3 in amino acids: CASSQILGSYGYTF. For the CDR3, the DNA is TGTGCCAGCAGCCAAATACTCGGCAGCTATGGCTACACCTTC.

This rearrangement joins TRBV2 to TRBJ2-4; possible D gene TRBD2, 6 bases. Trimming took 4 bases from V and 8 from J, leaving 15 bases between them. This CDR3 is 14 amino acids long. Germline V gene lookup returns CDR1 SNHLY and CDR2 FYNNEI. CDR3 nucleotide sequence: TGTGCCAGCAGTGCGTTCGGGGAGGCAGACATTCAGTACTTC. This codes for CASSAFGEADIQYF.

The chain recombines TRBV7-2 with TRBJ2-1; perhaps TRBD1 as D (6 bases). CDR3 size: 16 residues. Germline assignment: CDR1 SGHTA and CDR2 FQGNSA. V lost 5 bases and J 6 bases, leaving 20 bases between the germline ends. The CDR3 region has the DNA TGTGCCAGCAGCCCGTCCCCCGGGACACCCGGCAATGAGCAGTTCTTC. As protein: CASSPSPGTPGNEQFF.